This TCR beta chain was identified during a study of blood T cell repertoires in COVID-19. Study information: Sites in the United States, Italy and Spain provided acute and convalescent COVID-19 samples. PBMCs, B-cell-depleted T cells, or T cells were the source of the cDNA or gDNA that made up the material.

Germline CDR1 and CDR2: MDHEN and SYDVKM. Trimming cost V 6 bases and J 3 bases; bases outside gene matches: 8. The length of the CDR3 is 15 residues. There are a few counts of this clone. Authors' processing steps: Amplified reference gene primers provided the basis for estimating nucleated cell counts. Clones were read by immunoSEQ multiplex PCR, and TCRdb kept only the in-frame ones, dropping some. V, J and clone size are those of that table, while D and trimming were read from the DNA. The sample lists 25,000 to 30,000 clones; approximately 80% were seen once. V usage is TRBV28 and J usage is TRBJ1-2, with 9 positions matching TRBD1. The sequencing input was peripheral blood. This receptor was identified in a man between 65 and 85 years old with active COVID-19. The CDR3 reads CASSRRGTGHYGYTF. Written as DNA, the CDR3 is TGTGCCAGCAGCCGACGAGGGACAGGGCACTATGGCTACACCTTC.